The 16 T cell receptor beta chains below all came from one sample that was sequenced in a study of T cells in women clearing cervical HPV infection. Here immunoSEQ multiplex PCR was the method, and the copy in TCRdb shows in-frame clones only, minus some. The sample has under 45,000 clones. Sequencing input: blood buffy coat. These receptors originate from a woman aged 18-70 years with a cervical HPV16 infection that either progressed to CIN3+ or cleared (not recorded which).

The covered CDR3 bases are TGTGCCAGCTCACCGGCGGCAGGGAGGGGCGAAAAA. It codes for CASSPAAGRGEK. The CDR3, in full, reads CASSPAAGRGEKLFF. V gene TRBV18 combines with J gene TRBJ1-4, with D possibly being TRBD1 (5 bases). The read finishes 3 residues shy of the CDR3 end, and the germline J gene is used to complete it. Deletions cut 3 bases from V and 8 bases from J, with 16 bases between. This CDR3 contains 15 residues. In germline, CDR1 is KGHSH, CDR2 LQKENI.

For this clone: The read halts 3 residues ahead of the CDR3 end, with the missing end drawn from the germline J gene. The chain is built from TRBV5-1 and TRBJ2-2, with 8 bases that match TRBD1. Germline CDR1 and CDR2: SGHRS and YFSETQ. The CDR3 length is 14 residues. The CDR3 bases that were read are TGCGCCAGCAGCGACGGGACAGGCGATGAAAAG. Amino acid sequence: CASSDGTGDEK. From start to end, the CDR3 is CASSDGTGDEKLFF.

As concerns this clone: Read coverage stops 3 residues before the CDR3 terminus; the germline J gene supplies the remainder. This chain joins TRBV11-2 and TRBJ2-5; D might be TRBD1 (6 bases). Germline V lookup: CDR1 SGHAT, CDR2 FQNNGV. The CDR3 spans 14 residues. Trimming removed 1 base at V and 4 bases at J, with 10 bases between. CDR3 protein: CASSLAGTRETQYF. The covered CDR3 bases are TGTGCCAGCAGCTTAGCCGGGACAAGAGAGACC.

Remarks on this clone: The observed sequence ends 3 residues before the CDR3 terminus, with the missing tail filled in from the germline J gene. The chain is built from TRBV5-1 and TRBJ2-5; tentative D call: TRBD2 (7 bases). The CDR3 is 14 amino acids. The germline V gene has CDR1 SGHRS and CDR2 YFSETQ. Trimming cost V 5 bases and J 2 bases, with 13 bases left between them. CDR3 DNA, as far as it was read: TGCGCCAGCAGACTAGGGGGGGAACAAGAGACC. Amino acids: CASRLGGEQET. The whole CDR3 region reads CASRLGGEQETQYF.

This clone is deemed medium-sized (0.01 to 0.1%) by its frequency. The CDR3 end falls 3 residues outside the read, so it is completed with the germline J gene. This chain uses TRBV5-4 with TRBJ1-5; D unresolved. The ends were cut back, 0 bases at V and 0 bases at J, with 4 bases in the middle. Germline-derived CDR1 and CDR2 are SGHNT and YYREEE (reference sequence). The CDR3 extends over 14 amino acids. The CDR3 loop is CASSLGGSNQPQHF. The sequenced CDR3 bases are TGTGCCAGCAGCTTGGGAGGTAGCAATCAGCCC.

As for this clone: The missing CDR3 end, 3 residues past where the read stops, is filled in from the germline J gene. The rearrangement joins TRBV5-1 to TRBJ2-7, with a possible D match to TRBD1 (6 bases). V lost 4 bases and J lost 1, with 15 bases in between. Germline V gives CDR1 SGHRS, CDR2 YFSETQ. The CDR3 is 15 amino acids. The CDR3 sequence: CASSPYRAQSYEQYF. The covered CDR3 bases are TGCGCCAGCAGCCCCTACAGGGCACAATCCTACGAG.

Comment on this clone: The CDR3 is cut off 3 residues early in the read; its end comes from the germline J gene. The genes are TRBV5-6 and TRBJ2-3; D remains ambiguous. The CDR3 runs 15 residues. CDR1 and CDR2 (germline): SGHDT, YYEEEE. The CDR3 protein is CASSALTQFQETQYF. CDR3 bases read: TGTGCCAGCAGCGCTTTGACTCAATTCCAAGAGACG.

Of note for this clone: The CDR3 end lies 3 residues beyond the end of the read and is filled in from the germline J gene. Within the sample, other DNA sequences also encode this same CDR3. The chain couples TRBV5-4 to TRBJ2-7, with 10 bases that match TRBD1. Germline V gene lookup returns CDR1 SGHNT and CDR2 YYREEE (reference sequence). This CDR3 spans 14 amino acids. With V trimmed by 4 bases and J by 2 bases, 3 bases remained unmatched. Here the CDR3 reads CASSPGQGAYEQYF. The DNA read from the CDR3 is TGTGCCAGCAGCCCCGGACAGGGGGCCTACGAG.

The CDR3 here is CAIRAGGTNTEAFF. The sequenced CDR3 bases are TGTGCCATCAGAGCAGGGGGAACGAACACTGAA. The chain is built from TRBV10-3 and TRBJ1-1; TRBD1 matches at 7 bases. The CDR3 goes on 3 residues after the read ends, and that part is filled in from the germline J gene. This CDR3 is 14 amino acids long. Germline V gene lookup returns CDR1 ENHRY and CDR2 SYGVKD. The J segment lost 1 base and the V segment lost 6 bases, leaving 5 bases of the junction unmatched.

Concerning this clone itself: The read ends 3 residues before the CDR3 terminus; that terminus is restored from the germline J gene. V usage is TRBV25-1 and J usage is TRBJ2-5, with 8 bases matching TRBD2. V dropped 2 bases and J dropped 3; count of bases not matched to a gene: 5. CDR1 MGHDK and CDR2 SYGVNS come from the germline V gene. This CDR3 spans 15 amino acids. CDR3 protein: CASSEPGLGEETQYF. The part of the CDR3 DNA that was read is TGTGCCAGCAGTGAACCGGGACTAGGGGAAGAGACC.

As for this clone: The CDR3 is cut off 3 residues early in the read; its end comes from the germline J gene. This chain joins TRBV2 and TRBJ1-2; 10 nucleotides align to TRBD1. The germline gives CDR1 SNHLY, CDR2 FYNNEI. CDR3 size: 15 residues. The DNA read from the CDR3 is TGTGCCAGCAGTCTCCCGGGACAGGGGAAAGGCGAC. It yields the protein CASSLPGQGKGD. The CDR3, in full, reads CASSLPGQGKGDYTF.

On this clone: The missing CDR3 end, 3 residues past where the read stops, is filled in from the germline J gene. The gene calls are TRBV5-4 and TRBJ1-3; D perhaps matches TRBD1 (5 bases). The CDR3 runs to 13 residues. Trimming pared 0 bases from V and 4 bases from J, leaving 5 bases between. Germline V gene data show CDR1 as SGHNT and CDR2 as YYREEE (reference sequence). CDR3 in amino acids: CASSLDRGNTIYF. Partial CDR3 DNA: TGTGCCAGCAGCTTGGACAGGGGAAACACC. Supplemented by reference TRBV5-4 and TRBJ1-3, the full variable domain reads ETGVTQSPTHLIKTRGQQVTLRCSSQSGHNTVSWYQQALGQGPQFIFQYYREEENGRGNFPPRFSGLQFPNYSSELNVNALELDDSALYLCASSLDRGNTIYFGEGSWLTVV.

On this clone: The read halts 3 residues ahead of the CDR3 end, with the missing end drawn from the germline J gene. This sequence joins TRBV20-1 and TRBJ1-5; TRBD1 matches 8 bases. CDR3 size: 15 residues. The V segment lost 0 bases and the J segment 4 bases; nucleotides outside the gene matches: 5. CDR1 is DFQATT, CDR2 SNEGSKA, per germline (reference sequence). The CDR3 sequence: CSARDSQGANQPQHF. CDR3 DNA (partial): TGCAGTGCTAGAGATTCTCAGGGGGCAAATCAGCCC.

Details on this clone: The read ends 3 residues early relative to the CDR3; the germline J gene fills the gap. This chain connects TRBV19 to TRBJ1-1; TRBD1 agrees at 10 bases. The germline CDR1 and CDR2 sequences are LNHDA and SQIVND (reference sequence). This CDR3 region has 15 residues. V gave up 6 bases and J gave up 3 bases; unmatched junction bases: 7. The CDR3 is CASRDPGTGDTEAFF. The CDR3 bases that were read are TGTGCCAGTAGGGACCCCGGGACAGGGGACACTGAA.

Worth noting for this clone: Read data end 3 residues before the CDR3 end; the end is taken from the germline J gene. V and J are TRBV5-1 and TRBJ2-3; the match to TRBD2 covers 8 bases. The CDR3 extends over 14 amino acids. V trimming: 2 bases; J trimming: 5 bases; junction bases outside the gene matches: 4. Germline CDR1 reads SGHRS; CDR2 reads YFSETQ. The covered CDR3 bases are TGCGCCAGCAGCTTTAGCGGGAAACAAGATACG. Protein sequence: CASSFSGKQDT. The whole CDR3 region reads CASSFSGKQDTQYF.

As concerns this clone: The CDR3 is cut off 3 residues early in the read; its end comes from the germline J gene. This chain links TRBV5-1 with TRBJ2-1; 10 nucleotides match TRBD1. This CDR3 comprises 15 residues. Germline V gene data show CDR1 as SGHRS and CDR2 as YFSETQ. V lost 4 bases to trimming and J lost 8 bases; unmatched junction nucleotides: 9. CDR3 sequence reads: CASSPKPGTGDEQFF. The covered CDR3 bases are TGCGCCAGCAGCCCCAAGCCCGGGACAGGGGATGAG.